This T cell receptor (beta chain) appears in the sequencing data of a study of radiotherapy plus CTLA-4 blockade in lung cancer. CDR3 size: 15 residues. Germline lookup yields CDR1 SGHAT and CDR2 FQNNGV. Between the trimmed V and J ends, which lost 1 base and 1 base, there was a span of 8 bases. Repertoires were generated with immunoSEQ multiplex PCR, while TCRdb's copy carries only in-frame clones and drops some. The sample includes over 70,000 clones, about 86% of them seen just once. The rearrangement joins TRBV11-2 to TRBJ1-5, with D possibly matching TRBD1 (5 bases). This specimen consisted of peripheral blood, obtained from a patient treated with radiotherapy plus ipilimumab. This TCR derives from a human donor with non-small cell lung cancer who had a partial response to radiotherapy plus ipilimumab. CDR3 coding DNA: TGTGCCAGCAGCTTAGGTCCAGGGAGCAATCAGCCCCAGCATTTT. Translating gives CASSLGPGSNQPQHF.